This T cell receptor (beta chain) emerged from a study of cytomegalovirus exposure and HLA in healthy donors. Amplification used 60 Vbeta primers and 13 Jbeta primers. The protocol was immunoSEQ multiplex PCR, while the TCRdb copy is restricted to in-frame clones and leaves out a portion. Of about 150,000 clones in the sample, around 85% were seen once. CDR3 size: 13 residues. Per the germline V gene, CDR1 is LNHDA and CDR2 is SQIVND (reference sequence). The V and J ends lost 3 bases and 0 bases respectively, with 6 bases between them. The rearrangement links TRBV19 to TRBJ2-7, with D perhaps matching TRBD2 (6 bases). This receptor was taken from a man aged 50 to 60 in good health and CMV-seropositive. The sample consisted of PBMCs. The CDR3 loop reads CASSMDYSYEQYF. The CDR3 DNA follows: TGTGCCAGTAGTATGGACTACTCCTACGAGCAGTACTTC.